One and the same sample provided the 13 T cell receptor beta chains below, sequenced in a study of technical replicates of blood from four donors. Sequenced by immunoSEQ multiplex PCR; TCRdb stores in-frame clones only, minus some. Among tens of thousands of clones listed, around nine tenths were seen once. The specimen sequenced was T cells isolated from PBMCs. These receptor sequences come from a human donor in good health.

The CDR3 DNA is TGTGCCAGCAGTTTCTGGGACAGGGGGTGGAAGCAGTACTTC. This codes for CASSFWDRGWKQYF. This sequence joins TRBV27 and TRBJ2-7; 11 nucleotides agree with TRBD1. Per germline, CDR1 MNHEY and CDR2 SMNVEV (reference sequence). The junction had 6 bases not matched to a gene; V was cut back by 3 bases and J by 8 bases. The CDR3 sequence is 14 residues long.

V is TRBV7-8 and J is TRBJ1-5; 7 bases fit TRBD1. This CDR3 contains 15 residues. J gave up 1 base and V 2 bases, and 2 bases lay outside the gene matches. Germline CDR1 and CDR2: SGHVS and FQNEAQ. In DNA, the CDR3 is TGTGCCAGCAGCTTATCCAGGGGGAGCAATCAGCCCCAGCATTTT. Translated: CASSLSRGSNQPQHF.

This clone was picked up one time. The chain is built from TRBV7-8 and TRBJ1-6; tentative D call: TRBD1 (6 bases). V lost 8 bases and J 6 bases, leaving 14 bases between the germline ends. In germline, CDR1 is SGHVS, CDR2 FQNEAQ. CDR3 length equals 14 residues. CDR3 nucleotides: TGTGCCAGCCGACCCAGGGGAAGTAATTCACCCCTCCACTTT. The encoded protein is CASRPRGSNSPLHF.

The V gene is TRBV19, the J gene TRBJ2-7; D uncertain. Germline V lookup: CDR1 LNHDA, CDR2 SQIVND (reference sequence). The V gene lost 6 bases and the J gene lost 3 bases, with 12 bases spanning the gap. The CDR3 sequence is 13 residues long. CDR3 sequence: CASSHTPGYEQYF. Here the CDR3 DNA reads TGTGCCAGTAGCCATACACCAGGCTACGAGCAGTACTTC.

CDR3 sequence reads: CAESGGAGGYTF. As DNA, the CDR3 is TGTGCCGAGTCGGGGGGCGCGGGTGGCTACACCTTC. This chain joins TRBV5-4 and TRBJ1-2; D may be TRBD1 (6 bases). Between the trimmed V and J ends, which lost 10 bases and 7 bases, there was a span of 17 bases. This CDR3 has 12 amino acids. Germline V gene lookup returns CDR1 SGHNT and CDR2 YYREEE (reference sequence).

The genes are TRBV5-4 and TRBJ2-7; D gene unclear. Germline V gene sequence: CDR1 SGHNT, CDR2 YYREEE (reference sequence). CDR3 length: 15 amino acids. The V end lost 4 bases, the J end lost 1 base, and 15 bases lay between the germline ends. The CDR3 loop reads CASSVVRALSYEQYF. The DNA of the CDR3 is TGTGCCAGCAGCGTTGTGCGCGCACTTTCCTACGAGCAGTACTTC.

This chain connects TRBV11-3 to TRBJ2-3; 8 nucleotides agree with TRBD2. V was clipped by 5 bases and J by 0 bases; unmatched bases: 10. CDR1 is SGHNT and CDR2 is YENEEA in the germline V gene. The CDR3 has 17 residues. The CDR3 DNA reads as TGTGCCAGCAGCCCCACTCCTAGCGGGTCTAGCACAGATACGCAGTATTTT. Protein product: CASSPTPSGSSTDTQYF.

CDR3 loop: CASSQDRGVGNTQYF. CDR3 DNA sequence: TGTGCCAGCAGCCAAGATCGCGGGGTAGGAAACACCCAGTACTTC. The chain recombines TRBV4-2 with TRBJ2-5; tentatively, D is TRBD2 (6 bases). The V and J ends lost 0 bases and 8 bases respectively, with 16 bases between them. Germline V lookup: CDR1 LGHNA, CDR2 YNFKEQ. The CDR3 is made up of 15 amino acids.

The genes are TRBV6-6 and TRBJ2-6, with TRBD1 as a possible D gene (6 bases). This CDR3 is built from 16 residues. Trimming took off 3 bases at V and 0 bases at J, with 9 bases between the two ends. Germline V gene lookup returns CDR1 MNHNY and CDR2 SVGAGI (reference sequence). In nucleotides, the CDR3 is TGTGCCAGCAGTTATTCGACAGGCTCTGGGGCCAACGTCCTGACTTTC. Encoded protein: CASSYSTGSGANVLTF.

The genes are TRBV5-1 and TRBJ2-3; 8 bases fit TRBD1. Germline V lookup: CDR1 SGHRS, CDR2 YFSETQ. The length of the CDR3 is 14 residues. The ends lost 7 bases at V and 3 bases at J; junction bases unmatched: 7. CDR3 DNA: TGCGCCAGCCAGACAGGGGATATTACAGATACGCAGTATTTT. Encoded protein: CASQTGDITDTQYF.

V is TRBV21-1 and J is TRBJ2-3; the table's D call TRBD2 went unverified against the DNA. TRBV21-1 is a listed pseudogene. This CDR3 region has 19 residues. The DNA for the CDR3 is TGTGCCAGCAGCAAACGTTCTCTGGTGAGGGAGGGAAGCACAGATACGCAGTATTTT. It encodes CASSKRSLVREGSTDTQYF.

The J gene is TRBJ2-1, the V gene TRBV12-2; the D segment call TRBD2 is taken from the table without a DNA check. TRBV12-2 is assigned pseudogene status. This CDR3 region has 15 residues. Here the CDR3 reads CASRLVPGRGNEQFF. The CDR3 DNA is TGTGCAAGTCGCTTAGTTCCCGGGAGGGGCAATGAGCAGTTCTTC.

The chain carries TRBV10-3 and TRBJ2-7; the match to TRBD1 covers 9 bases. Germline trimming cut 3 bases from V and 4 bases from J; bases unmatched to any gene: 7. CDR1 and CDR2 (germline): ENHRY, SYGVKD. This CDR3 has 15 amino acids. CDR3 region: CAISEPGTGRYEQYF. CDR3 DNA: TGTGCCATCAGTGAACCCGGGACAGGGCGGTACGAGCAGTACTTC.